The 26 T cell receptor beta chains below come from one sample, sequenced in a study of T-cell reconstitution after alpha-beta-depleted transplantation in children (dated by TCRdb to about 2016). Study-level results and caveats: The apparently early recovery of alphabetaT-cell counts about two months after transplant reportedly depended on only several hundred rapidly expanded clones that came from non-depleted graft cells.

Reading the label with the study, this specimen's time point is: day 60 (about 2 months) after transplantation. Read against the paper, the sample's treatment or condition label means: allogeneic hematopoietic cell transplantation with graft depleted of TCRalphabeta T cells and CD19 B cells. Library preparation employed PCR. The instrument was an Illumina HiSeq 2500. TCR libraries were prepared with molecular barcoding, using unique molecular identifiers to normalize TCRbeta repertoire quantification. TCRdb trimmed the raw reads at Q25, called clones with MiXCR and kept productive beta chains. Rows matching on CDR3 protein sequence are summarized as one entry with the most common DNA and genes. Recorded for this sample are fewer than 35,000 distinct CDR3 sequences; around 6% of them occurred a single time. 27% of the sample goes to the ten largest clones. The antigens of these receptors remain unknown.

The sequencing used peripheral blood, collected 60 days after TCRalphabeta/CD19-depleted stem cell transplant. These receptors came from a child under three years old who had a stem cell transplant for acute myeloid leukemia, so the T cells may come from the graft donor.

This clonotype was seen many times. The V call is TRBV14, the J call TRBJ1-5; D gene ambiguous. Deletions cut 1 base from V and 0 bases from J, with 7 bases between. The CDR3 covers 15 residues. Germline V gives CDR1 SGHDN, CDR2 FVKESK. In DNA, the CDR3 is TGTGCCAGCAGCCAAGGTACCGATAGCAATCAGCCCCAGCATTTT. Its protein is CASSQGTDSNQPQHF.

Ten or more counts support this clonotype. The genes are TRBV7-9 and TRBJ2-4; possible D gene TRBD1, 6 bases. Trimming stripped 1 base from V and 0 bases from J, with 22 bases between. This CDR3 contains 20 residues. Germline values: CDR1 SEHNR, CDR2 FQNEAQ (reference sequence). The CDR3 reads CASSLDQWTAFRLAKNIQYF. DNA for the CDR3: TGTGCCAGCAGCTTAGACCAATGGACAGCCTTCAGGCTAGCCAAAAACATTCAGTACTTC. Using reference TRBV7-9 and TRBJ2-4 for the parts outside the CDR3, the full variable domain is DTGVSQNPRHKITKRGQNVTFRCDPISEHNRLYWYRQTLGQGPEFLTYFQNEAQLEKSRLLSDRFSAERPKGSFSTLEIQRTEQGDSAMYLCASSLDQWTAFRLAKNIQYFGAGTRLSVL.

The V call is TRBV6-1, the J call TRBJ1-5; D may be TRBD1 (5 bases). The germline V gene has CDR1 MNHNS and CDR2 SASEGT. This CDR3 region has 16 residues. Trimming took off 7 bases at V and 2 bases at J, with 18 bases between the two ends. CDR3 in DNA: TGTGCCAGCAAACTCGTCGGGAGGGGTGGCAATCAGCCCCAGCATTTT. It encodes CASKLVGRGGNQPQHF.

This clonotype was seen ten or more times. The V gene is TRBV11-2, the J gene TRBJ2-1, with 7 bases aligning to TRBD2. Germline CDR1 is SGHAT and CDR2 is FQNNGV. CDR3 length: 12 residues. V was pared by 8 bases and J by 4 bases, with 2 bases of the junction left unmatched. The CDR3 region is CASWGGYNEQFF. CDR3 nucleotides: TGTGCCAGCTGGGGGGGGTACAATGAGCAGTTCTTC.

This clonotype was counted at least ten times. The V gene is TRBV5-1, the J gene TRBJ1-1; unclear D gene. Germline V gene data show CDR1 as SGHRS and CDR2 as YFSETQ. This CDR3 contains 15 residues. V lost 3 bases and J 0 bases, leaving 12 bases between the germline ends. This CDR3 is CASSSMDGMNTEAFF. The CDR3 bases are TGCGCCAGCAGCTCTATGGACGGGATGAACACTGAAGCTTTCTTT.

This clonotype was found many times. This rearrangement joins TRBV7-9 to TRBJ2-7; D gene ambiguous. The CDR3 totals 13 residues. Germline V CDR1 and CDR2: SEHNR, FQNEAQ (reference sequence). V lost 3 bases and J lost 0, with 6 bases in between. The CDR3 DNA follows: TGTGCCAGCAGCTTCGACCCCTCCTACGAGCAGTACTTC. The encoded protein is CASSFDPSYEQYF. The variable domain in full, with the rest retrieved from reference TRBV7-9 and TRBJ2-7, is DTGVSQNPRHKITKRGQNVTFRCDPISEHNRLYWYRQTLGQGPEFLTYFQNEAQLEKSRLLSDRFSAERPKGSFSTLEIQRTEQGDSAMYLCASSFDPSYEQYFGPGTRLTVT.

In its sample, this clonotype was seen a few times. The rearrangement joins TRBV4-2 to TRBJ2-7; weak D call: TRBD1 (5 bases). CDR1 and CDR2 from the germline V gene are LGHNA and YNFKEQ. Trimming removed 1 base at V and 7 bases at J, with 5 bases between. This CDR3 region has 11 residues. CDR3 coding DNA: TGTGCCAGCAGCCAAGGGACAGAGCAGTACTTC. This codes for CASSQGTEQYF.

This clonotype was picked up many times. The chain employs TRBV7-8 and TRBJ2-1; D tentatively reads TRBD1 or TRBD2 (5 bases each). The ends were cut back, 3 bases at V and 6 bases at J, with 12 bases in the middle. The CDR3 is 14 amino acids. Germline CDR1 reads SGHVS; CDR2 reads FQNEAQ. The CDR3 bases are TGTGCCAGCAGCTTCGGGACCGAGATCAATGAGCAGTTCTTC. It yields the protein CASSFGTEINEQFF.

This clonotype came up a few times. The J gene is TRBJ2-2, the V gene TRBV7-8; TRBD2 matches 11 bases. Looked up from germline, CDR1 is SGHVS and CDR2 is FQNEAQ. V shed 5 bases, J shed 4 bases, and the junction held 3 bases outside the gene matches. This CDR3 is built from 15 residues. CDR3 DNA sequence: TGTGCCAGCAGCGGACTAGCGGGCTTCACCGGGGAGCTGTTTTTT. This codes for CASSGLAGFTGELFF.

This clonotype was found many times. V and J are TRBV27 and TRBJ1-2; possible D gene TRBD1, 5 bases. V was cut by 5 bases and J by 5 bases, with 9 bases left in between. CDR1 is MNHEY, CDR2 SMNVEV, per germline (reference sequence). The CDR3 runs to 12 residues. CDR3 amino acids: CASSPSGYGYTF. As DNA, the CDR3 is TGTGCCAGCAGTCCCTCAGGGTATGGCTACACCTTC.

In its sample, this clonotype was seen many times. The chain uses TRBV28 and TRBJ2-3; tentatively, D is TRBD1 (5 bases). Deletions cut 7 bases from V and 4 bases from J, with 18 bases between. The CDR3 consists of 15 residues. The germline CDR1 and CDR2 sequences are MDHEN and SYDVKM. As DNA, the CDR3 is TGTGCCAGCACCCAGGGCCTACTTTTCCCAGATACGCAGTATTTT. Its protein is CASTQGLLFPDTQYF.

This clonotype was picked up many times. The chain combines TRBV7-2 with TRBJ2-1; TRBD1 might be the D (6 bases). Germline V gene lookup returns CDR1 SGHTA and CDR2 FQGNSA. This CDR3 is built from 16 residues. Trimming pared 1 base from V and 12 bases from J, leaving 22 bases between. The CDR3 sequence is CASSLVGQSYLHGQFF. CDR3 bases: TGTGCCAGCAGCTTAGTCGGACAGTCCTACCTACATGGGCAGTTCTTC. Together with reference TRBV7-2 and TRBJ2-1, the CDR3 gives the full variable domain: GAGVSQSPSNKVTEKGKDVELRCDPISGHTALYWYRQSLGQGLEFLIYFQGNSAPDKSGLPSDRFSAERTGGSVSTLTIQRTQQEDSAVYLCASSLVGQSYLHGQFFGPGTRLTVL.

This clonotype has a count of ten or more. This chain joins TRBV28 and TRBJ2-2, with TRBD2 as a possible D gene (6 bases). Trimming took 5 bases from V and 6 from J, leaving 16 bases between them. CDR1 is MDHEN and CDR2 is SYDVKM in the germline V gene. The CDR3 extends over 15 amino acids. The chain's CDR3 is CASSIRGRLAGELFF. CDR3 DNA: TGTGCCAGCAGTATACGGGGGAGGTTGGCCGGGGAGCTGTTTTTT.

For this clonotype: Since a much larger clone is just one base distant, this may be a read error. The rearrangement uses TRBV4-3 and TRBJ2-1; no clear D gene. The V and J ends lost 1 base and 8 bases respectively, with 12 bases between them. Germline V CDR1 and CDR2: LGHNA, YSLEER. The CDR3 runs to 14 residues. DNA for the CDR3: TGCGCCAGCAGCCAAGGAACCCCTGGGTATGAGCAGTTCTTC. Protein: CASSQGTPGYEQFF.

This clonotype was recorded at least ten times. This rearrangement joins TRBV9 to TRBJ2-3, with 12 nucleotides matching TRBD2. The J segment lost 2 bases and the V segment lost 4 bases, leaving 5 bases of the junction unmatched. From germline, CDR1 is SGDLS and CDR2 YYNGEE. CDR3 length equals 16 residues. The CDR3 sequence is CASSPRTSGVTDTQYF. Here the CDR3 DNA reads TGTGCCAGCAGCCCCCGGACTAGCGGGGTCACAGATACGCAGTATTTT.

This clonotype occurred many times. The CDR3 region is CASSQDDGRWITEAFF. The CDR3, as DNA: TGCGCCAGCAGCCAAGACGATGGGAGGTGGATAACTGAAGCTTTCTTT. The chain recombines TRBV4-3 with TRBJ1-1; D is unclear. V shed 0 bases and J shed 5 bases, with 16 bases lying between them. Germline CDR1 reads LGHNA; CDR2 reads YSLEER. There are 16 residues in the CDR3.

This clonotype was observed at least ten times. This rearrangement joins TRBV20-1 to TRBJ1-1; D possibly corresponds to TRBD1 (5 bases). Trimming pared 6 bases from V and 1 base from J, leaving 9 bases between. The CDR3 covers 12 residues. The V gene's germline CDR1 is DFQATT and CDR2 SNEGSKA (reference sequence). CDR3 nucleotides: TGCAGTGCCTCGCAGGGGAACACTGAAGCTTTCTTT. Translation gives CSASQGNTEAFF.

This clonotype was detected many times. The chain links TRBV11-2 to TRBJ2-5, with TRBD2 matching over 10 bases. The V and J ends lost 2 bases and 7 bases, in that order; junction bases with no gene match: 13. The CDR3 runs to 17 residues. The germline CDR1 and CDR2 sequences are SGHAT and FQNNGV. CDR3 coding DNA: TGTGCCAGCAGCTTACGGTGGGCTAGCGGGAGTTTGGGGACCCAGTACTTC. Its protein product is CASSLRWASGSLGTQYF.

This clonotype was recorded at least ten times. The chain is built from TRBV28 and TRBJ2-7; no clear D gene. This CDR3 spans 12 amino acids. The germline CDR1 and CDR2 sequences are MDHEN and SYDVKM. Deletions cut 1 base from V and 3 bases from J, with 4 bases between. As DNA, the CDR3 is TGTGCCAGCAGTTTATACAACTACGAGCAGTACTTC. Protein: CASSLYNYEQYF.

The sample holds a few counts of this clonotype. J is TRBJ2-7 and V is TRBV5-1; D is unresolved. The CDR3 loop spans 13 amino acids. V was clipped by 1 base and J by 7 bases, with 12 bases between them. CDR1 is SGHRS, CDR2 YFSETQ, per germline. DNA of the CDR3: TGCGCCAGCAGCTTGTGGCCAGATGGGGAGCAGTACTTC. Translating gives CASSLWPDGEQYF.

This clonotype was counted many times. The chain couples TRBV10-3 to TRBJ2-1; D call uncertain. From germline, CDR1 is ENHRY and CDR2 SYGVKD. The CDR3 totals 14 residues. Trimming cost V 8 bases and J 4 bases, with 15 bases left between them. The CDR3 is CAIGEVGVYNEQFF. As DNA, the CDR3 is TGTGCCATCGGAGAAGTTGGGGTTTACAATGAGCAGTTCTTC.

This clonotype has a count of ten or more. The rearrangement joins TRBV6-6 to TRBJ2-7; no clear D gene. V was trimmed by 6 bases and J by 4 bases, leaving 13 bases between them. CDR1 MNHNY and CDR2 SVGAGI come from the germline V gene (reference sequence). This CDR3 has 13 residues. The CDR3 spells CASSLDLLYEQYF. The CDR3 coding sequence is TGTGCCAGCAGCCTGGACCTACTTTACGAGCAGTACTTC.

Ten or more counts support this clonotype. V is TRBV27 and J is TRBJ2-7, with a tentative D call TRBD2 (6 bases). CDR3 size: 11 residues. V dropped 4 bases and J dropped 7 bases, with 8 bases sitting between them. CDR1 is MNHEY and CDR2 is SMNVEV in the germline V gene (reference sequence). The CDR3 is CASSWGEEQYF. The CDR3 nucleotides read TGTGCCAGCAGTTGGGGGGAGGAGCAGTACTTC.

This clonotype has ten or more counts. The rearrangement joins TRBV9 to TRBJ2-2; D is unresolved. Germline CDR1 and CDR2: SGDLS and YYNGEE. Trimming cost V 2 bases and J 4 bases, with 9 bases left between them. This CDR3 has 14 residues. For the CDR3, the DNA is TGTGCCAGCAGCGTCCTACCAGGCACCGGGGAGCTGTTTTTT. Protein: CASSVLPGTGELFF.

This clonotype was recorded at least ten times. This chain links TRBV7-2 with TRBJ2-7, with D perhaps TRBD2 (5 bases). The CDR3 covers 13 residues. V gave up 1 base and J gave up 3 bases, with 7 bases separating them. Germline V gives CDR1 SGHTA, CDR2 FQGNSA. The CDR3 spells CASSLGDYYEQYF. CDR3 in DNA: TGTGCCAGCAGCTTAGGAGACTACTACGAGCAGTACTTC.

This clonotype was detected ten times or more. The chain couples TRBV6-2 or TRBV6-3 to TRBJ2-4; a weak D match, TRBD1 (6 bases). In germline, CDR1 is MNHEY, CDR2 SVGEGT. The CDR3 has 18 residues. The V end lost 4 bases, the J end lost 3 bases, and 22 bases lay between the germline ends. The DNA of the CDR3 is TGTGCCAGCAGTTGGGATCGGACAGATCCTCAAGTCAAAAACATTCAGTACTTC. Residues: CASSWDRTDPQVKNIQYF.